Listed below are T cell receptor beta chains from one sample, sequenced in a study of OX40 agonist ivuxolimab in advanced cancers. Measured with immunoSEQ multiplex PCR; TCRdb has only the in-frame clones, and not every one. The sample carries around 23,000 clones, around three quarters recorded once. Sequenced here: CD4+ or CD8+ T cells sorted from blood, sampled in a trial of the OX40 agonist ivuxolimab. Receptor source: an adult with an advanced solid tumor such as melanoma, head and neck, liver or kidney cancer. Both conserved end residues are part of each CDR3. The D gene is left open where the match is weak. Size is stated for part of the rows, as once, few or many counts, or as a class when the clone is expanded.

length | V | size | D | CDR3
16 | TRBV19 | . | TRBD2 | CASSIPLAGAGGEQFF
14 | TRBV6-5 | . | . | CASSYEMDTGELFF
18 | TRBV11-1 | . | TRBD1 | CASSPIPVPTGENTEAFF
12 | TRBV29-1 | . | . | CSVEGQAGELFF
13 | TRBV5-4 | . | . | CASSLGQMYEQYF
13 | TRBV6-5 | once | . | CASNLRTVDEQYF
14 | TRBV5-4 | . | TRBD1 | CASSPGTGYNGYTF
13 | TRBV7-6 | few | TRBD1 | CASTTGTAETQYF
15 | TRBV7-6 | . | TRBD2 | CASSTLAGIYNEQFF
15 | TRBV7-2 | once | . | CASSFQGYSNQPQHF
12 | TRBV7-9 | . | . | CASSRTNTEAFF
13 | TRBV27 | once | . | CASSFVGQGGYTF
15 | TRBV6-7 | . | TRBD1 | CASLTGGCGNYGYTF
11 | TRBV30 | medium-sized | . | CAWSEVNEAFF
15 | TRBV2 | . | TRBD1 | CASRAGTAVSHEQFF
19 | TRBV5-1 | once | TRBD2 | CASSLSGLAGVSSYNEQFF
14 | TRBV6-6 | . | . | CASSYAGPADTQYF
11 | TRBV7-8 | . | . | CASSSWTEAFF
16 | TRBV6-1 | . | . | CASSEGGYSYNSPLHF
14 | TRBV14 | . | TRBD1 | CASSQGTGSYEQYF
13 | TRBV19 | few | . | CASTGLGYYGYTF
17 | TRBV21-1 | . | . | CASSRRSDRGSTDTQYF
19 | TRBV19 | . | TRBD1 | CASSIETGTVWIMNTEAFF
16 | TRBV6-5 | once | . | CASSYSPSGVNSPLHF
11 | TRBV6-6 | once | . | CASQEDYEQYF
15 | TRBV4-1 | . | TRBD1 | CASSPPDRFQETQYF
15 | TRBV7-9 | . | . | CASSLVSMYQETQYF
14 | TRBV4-3 | . | . | CASSRRVSYNEQFF
15 | TRBV5-6 | . | . | CASSKSSGRTETQYF
14 | TRBV29-1 | . | . | CSAENRRDSYEQYF
17 | TRBV4-2 | few | TRBD1 | CASSHPSRQGPNTEAFF
15 | TRBV29-1 | . | . | CSVEATEKAYNEQFF
16 | TRBV4-1 | . | TRBD2 | CASSQLPSGGPDTQYF
16 | TRBV5-6 | . | TRBD1 | CASSPGPTTGAETQYF
12 | TRBV19 | few | . | CALGGGNQPQHF
14 | TRBV4-3 | . | . | CASSQDRAGPEAFF
17 | TRBV11-2 | once | . | CASSLRPGFSEHTEAFF
16 | TRBV6-5 | . | . | CASSYEGSGRDSPLHF
14 | TRBV5-5 | . | TRBD1 | CASSSGQGNQPQHF
17 | TRBV7-8 | . | TRBD1 | CASSSRPTGVLTDTQYF
13 | TRBV13 | . | . | CASSLASGYGYTF
13 | TRBV5-6 | . | . | CASSLTSIDTQYF